These 27 T cell receptor beta chains were sequenced from one sample in a study of blood T cell repertoires in COVID-19. The method was immunoSEQ multiplex PCR; TCRdb's version includes in-frame clones alone and lacks a portion of them. The sample includes approximately 160,000 clones, about four fifths of them seen just once. The sequenced sample consisted of peripheral blood. Receptors originate from a man between 65 and 85 years old who had recovered from COVID-19.

The V and J genes are TRBV3-1 (or the pseudogene TRBV3-2) and TRBJ2-1; 13 bases are a match to TRBD2. CDR1 LGHDT and CDR2 YNNKEL come from the germline V gene (reference sequence). Trimming cost V 10 bases and J 1 base; bases outside gene matches: 7. This CDR3 region has 16 residues. The CDR3 loop is CATGLAGAGSYNEQFF. In nucleotides, the CDR3 is TGTGCCACCGGACTAGCGGGAGCGGGTTCCTACAATGAGCAGTTCTTC.

CDR3 sequence (DNA): TGTGCCAGCAGCGCTACTAGCGGGCCTTACTCCTACAATGAGCAGTTCTTC. Protein sequence: CASSATSGPYSYNEQFF. V usage is TRBV9 and J usage is TRBJ2-1, with 9 bases aligning to TRBD2. In germline, CDR1 is SGDLS, CDR2 YYNGEE. V was pared by 3 bases and J by 0 bases, with 7 bases of the junction left unmatched. The CDR3 totals 17 residues.

This clone was observed a handful of times. CDR3 in DNA: TGCAGCGTTGAGGTAAACTCGAACACCGGGGAGCTGTTTTTT. Residues: CSVEVNSNTGELFF. The V call is TRBV29-1, the J call TRBJ2-2; no reliable D call. The germline V gene encodes CDR1 SQVTM and CDR2 ANQGSEA. This CDR3 is built from 14 residues. Trimming stripped 3 bases from V and 0 bases from J, with 8 bases between.

This clone was detected once. V and J are TRBV6-1 and TRBJ2-7; TRBD1 agrees at 7 bases. Germline V CDR1 and CDR2: MNHNS, SASEGT. Trimming cost V 1 base and J 2 bases; bases outside gene matches: 2. This CDR3 is built from 14 residues. CDR3 loop: CASSEGGQTYEQYF. The CDR3 nucleotides are TGTGCCAGCAGTGAAGGGGGACAGACCTACGAGCAGTACTTC.

The rearrangement uses TRBV7-2 and TRBJ2-1; TRBD1 is a possible D gene (6 bases). Germline CDR1 reads SGHTA; CDR2 reads FQGNSA. The CDR3 length is 16 residues. V dropped 6 bases and J dropped 6 bases, with 21 bases sitting between them. The CDR3 nucleotides read TGTGCCAGCAGTCCCCGAGGACAGACCTTACGCAATGAGCAGTTCTTC. It yields the protein CASSPRGQTLRNEQFF.

The V call is TRBV5-4, the J call TRBJ1-4; D remains ambiguous. Between the trimmed V and J ends, which lost 6 bases and 7 bases, there was a span of 13 bases. CDR1 and CDR2 (germline): SGHNT, YYREEE (reference sequence). The CDR3 sequence is 13 residues long. Here the CDR3 DNA reads TGTGCCAGCACCCTCTTCGGGGTTGAAAAACTGTTTTTT. Amino acid sequence: CASTLFGVEKLFF.

V gene TRBV7-2 combines with J gene TRBJ2-1; 7 bases fit TRBD2. CDR1 SGHTA and CDR2 FQGNSA come from the germline V gene. Trimming at V came to 6 bases and at J to 6 bases, leaving 11 bases not matched to a gene. The CDR3 is 15 residues long. CDR3 nucleotide sequence: TGTGCCAGCAGTCGGGGAGGGGTAGTCGCCAATGAGCAGTTCTTC. Translation: CASSRGGVVANEQFF.

The chain carries TRBV3-1 (or the pseudogene TRBV3-2) and TRBJ2-5; TRBD1 matches 10 bases. Losses at the gene ends were 4 bases for V and 4 bases for J; bases not matched to a gene: 6. This CDR3 has 15 amino acids. Germline V gives CDR1 LGHDT, CDR2 YNNKEL (reference sequence). The CDR3: CASSPGTGAPETQYF. CDR3 DNA sequence: TGTGCCAGCAGCCCCGGGACAGGGGCCCCAGAGACCCAGTACTTC.

The chain is built from TRBV28 and TRBJ1-5; 7 nucleotides agree with TRBD1. CDR3 length: 14 amino acids. The V gene end was trimmed by 5 bases and the J gene end by 4 bases; junction bases not matched to a gene: 5. CDR1 and CDR2 from the germline V gene are MDHEN and SYDVKM. The DNA of the CDR3 is TGTGCCAGCAGTGGTCAACAGGGGAATCAGCCCCAGCATTTT. It yields the protein CASSGQQGNQPQHF.

This sequence joins TRBV15 and TRBJ2-2, with 7 bases fitting TRBD1. Germline V lookup: CDR1 LNHNV, CDR2 YYDKDF (reference sequence). CDR3 length: 13 residues. V trimming: 5 bases; J trimming: 7 bases; junction bases outside the gene matches: 4. The CDR3 region has the DNA TGTGCCACCAGCGGGCGGACAGGCGGGGAGCTGTTTTTT. It encodes CATSGRTGGELFF.

The gene calls are TRBV5-1 and TRBJ2-3, with D possibly matching TRBD1 (6 bases). The CDR3 consists of 18 residues. Germline-derived CDR1 and CDR2 are SGHRS and YFSETQ. Trimming cost V 4 bases and J 0 bases, with 21 bases left between them. As DNA, the CDR3 is TGCGCCAGCAGCCTGGTTCCCAGTGGGGGCCGTAGCACAGATACGCAGTATTTT. It codes for CASSLVPSGGRSTDTQYF.

The rearrangement uses TRBV7-8 and TRBJ2-7; 8 nucleotides line up with TRBD2. J gave up 7 bases and V 2 bases, and 10 bases lay outside the gene matches. This CDR3 is 15 amino acids long. Germline V gives CDR1 SGHVS, CDR2 FQNEAQ. The CDR3 nucleotides are TGTGCCAGCAGCTTAATACGGGAGGGCCCGCGGGAGCAGTACTTC. Its translation: CASSLIREGPREQYF.

The chain combines TRBV19 with TRBJ1-5, with 8 bases matching TRBD1. V shed 2 bases, J shed 3 bases, and the junction held 3 bases outside the gene matches. In germline, CDR1 is LNHDA, CDR2 SQIVND (reference sequence). The CDR3 covers 15 residues. The CDR3 nucleotides are TGTGCCAGTAGTATAAGGGACAGGACCAATCAGCCCCAGCATTTT. Amino acid sequence: CASSIRDRTNQPQHF.

The chain has TRBV10-2 and TRBJ1-6, with 7 bases aligning to TRBD1. J was trimmed by 10 bases and V by 7 bases; bases with no gene match: 10. The CDR3 runs to 14 residues. Germline V CDR1 and CDR2: WSHSY, SAAADI. The CDR3 loop is CASTRTGGRSPLHF. The DNA for the CDR3 is TGCGCCAGCACCAGGACAGGTGGGAGGTCACCCCTCCACTTT.

This rearrangement joins TRBV10-3 to TRBJ2-3; TRBD2 agrees at 15 bases. This CDR3 region has 17 residues. V lost 9 bases, J lost 1 base, and 8 bases stayed unmatched. Germline CDR1 reads ENHRY; CDR2 reads SYGVKD. The CDR3 loop reads CAIQGLAGGTGTDTQYF. The CDR3 DNA follows: TGTGCCATTCAGGGACTAGCGGGAGGTACCGGCACAGATACGCAGTATTTT.

Comments on this clone: A read error may account for a junction end that differs from germline. The rearrangement uses TRBV5-1 and TRBJ2-5; TRBD1 aligns across 10 bases. CDR1 SGHRS and CDR2 YFSETQ come from the germline V gene. This CDR3 spans 14 amino acids. The DNA of the CDR3 is TGCGCCAGCAGGACAGGGGGCAACCAGGAGACCCAGTACTTC. Protein sequence: CASRTGGNQETQYF.

The genes are TRBV28 and TRBJ2-7; D might be TRBD2 (5 bases). Trimming stripped 5 bases from V and 1 base from J, with 9 bases between. The length of the CDR3 is 13 residues. CDR1 and CDR2 from the germline V gene are MDHEN and SYDVKM. CDR3 residues: CASSRTRSYEQYF. In DNA form, the CDR3 reads TGTGCCAGCAGTCGTACTAGATCCTACGAGCAGTACTTC.

The rearrangement uses TRBV20-1 and TRBJ2-7; possibly TRBD1 for D (5 bases). This CDR3 spans 13 amino acids. V was clipped by 3 bases and J by 5 bases, with 14 bases between them. Germline loops: CDR1 DFQATT, CDR2 SNEGSKA (reference sequence). CDR3 sequence (DNA): TGCAGTGCTAGTTTGGGGCTGGGGAACGAGCAGTACTTC. Translated, it gives CSASLGLGNEQYF.

J is TRBJ1-2 and V is TRBV3-1 (or the pseudogene TRBV3-2); tentatively, D is TRBD1 (5 bases). The length of the CDR3 is 13 residues. Between the trimmed V and J ends, which lost 4 bases and 6 bases, there was a span of 12 bases. Looked up from germline, CDR1 is LGHDT and CDR2 is YNNKEL (reference sequence). CDR3: CASSLGGDHGYTF. The CDR3, as DNA: TGTGCCAGCAGCCTGGGAGGGGATCATGGCTACACCTTC.

The chain recombines TRBV28 with TRBJ2-7; D perhaps matches TRBD2 (6 bases). The V end lost 3 bases, the J end lost 2 bases, and 11 bases lay between the germline ends. This CDR3 is 14 amino acids long. The V gene's germline CDR1 is MDHEN and CDR2 SYDVKM. The CDR3, as DNA: TGTGCCAGCAGTTTGGCGGGACCTACCTACGAGCAGTACTTC. It codes for CASSLAGPTYEQYF.

The CDR3 DNA reads as TGTGCCAGTAGGGACACCGGGACAGGGCCCCACGGTCCCCAGCATTTT. This sequence encodes CASRDTGTGPHGPQHF. The J gene is TRBJ1-5, the V gene TRBV19; the match to TRBD1 covers 9 bases. CDR1 is LNHDA, CDR2 SQIVND, per germline (reference sequence). V gave up 6 bases and J gave up 10 bases; unmatched junction bases: 16. CDR3 length: 16 residues.

This clone appeared a few times. The chain has TRBV5-6 and TRBJ1-1; D is perhaps TRBD1 (5 bases). The length of the CDR3 is 13 residues. V lost 4 bases to trimming and J lost 1 base, with 8 bases between them. CDR1 is SGHDT, CDR2 YYEEEE, per germline. CDR3 DNA: TGTGCCAGCAGCGGGGGAGGGAACACTGAAGCTTTCTTT. It encodes CASSGGGNTEAFF.

The chain joins TRBV6-2 or TRBV6-3 to TRBJ2-2, with 10 bases lining up with TRBD1. Germline V gene lookup returns CDR1 MNHEY and CDR2 SVGEGT. V gave up 5 bases and J gave up 5 bases; unmatched junction bases: 5. CDR3 length: 15 residues. CDR3 coding DNA: TGTGCCAGCAGTCGACAGGGGGCGCCGACCGGGGAGCTGTTTTTT. It translates to CASSRQGAPTGELFF.

The V call is TRBV20-1, the J call TRBJ2-7, with D tentatively TRBD2 (6 bases). Trimming stripped 3 bases from V and 0 bases from J, with 9 bases between. The CDR3 totals 13 residues. Germline V lookup: CDR1 DFQATT, CDR2 SNEGSKA (reference sequence). The CDR3: CSASRGLSYEQYF. The CDR3 region has the DNA TGCAGTGCTAGTAGGGGACTCTCCTACGAGCAGTACTTC.

V usage is TRBV11-2 and J usage is TRBJ2-7; 9 bases are shared with TRBD2. The junction had 4 bases not matched to a gene; V was cut back by 1 base and J by 3 bases. Germline V gene data show CDR1 as SGHAT and CDR2 as FQNNGV. The CDR3 extends over 15 amino acids. CDR3 in amino acids: CASSLVASGVYEQYF. DNA of the CDR3: TGTGCCAGCAGCTTAGTGGCTAGCGGGGTCTACGAGCAGTACTTC.

The chain uses TRBV19 and TRBJ2-6, with 8 bases matching TRBD1. Germline lookup yields CDR1 LNHDA and CDR2 SQIVND (reference sequence). The CDR3 contains 19 residues. V lost 5 bases, J lost 0 bases, and 12 bases stayed unmatched. The CDR3 reads CASSPSPTGVVSGANVLTF. The CDR3 nucleotides read TGTGCCAGTAGTCCCTCCCCGACAGGGGTCGTCTCTGGGGCCAACGTCCTGACTTTC.

CDR3 sequence (DNA): TGTGCCAGTAGTCCCGGACAGGGTCAAGCTGAAGCTTTCTTT. This translates into CASSPGQGQAEAFF. This chain uses TRBV19 with TRBJ1-1; the match to TRBD1 covers 8 bases. From germline, CDR1 is LNHDA and CDR2 SQIVND (reference sequence). V lost 5 bases and J lost 6; bases outside the gene matches: 8. The CDR3 is 14 residues long.